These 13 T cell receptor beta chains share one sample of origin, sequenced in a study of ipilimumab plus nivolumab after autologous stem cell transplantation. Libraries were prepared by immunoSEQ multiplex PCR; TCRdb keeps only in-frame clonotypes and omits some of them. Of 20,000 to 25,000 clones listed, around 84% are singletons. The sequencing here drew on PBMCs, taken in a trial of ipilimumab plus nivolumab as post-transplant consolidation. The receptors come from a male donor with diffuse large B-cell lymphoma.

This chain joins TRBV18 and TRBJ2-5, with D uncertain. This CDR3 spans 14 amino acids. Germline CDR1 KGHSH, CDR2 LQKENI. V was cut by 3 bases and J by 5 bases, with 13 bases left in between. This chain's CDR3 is CASSPLQTSETQYF. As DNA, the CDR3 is TGTGCCAGCTCACCTTTACAAACCTCTGAGACCCAGTACTTC. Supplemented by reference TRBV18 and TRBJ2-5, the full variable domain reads NAGVMQNPRHLVRRRGQEARLRCSPMKGHSHVYWYRQLPEEGLKFMVYLQKENIIDESGMPKERFSAEFPKEGPSILRIQQVVRGDSAAYFCASSPLQTSETQYFGPGTRLLVL.

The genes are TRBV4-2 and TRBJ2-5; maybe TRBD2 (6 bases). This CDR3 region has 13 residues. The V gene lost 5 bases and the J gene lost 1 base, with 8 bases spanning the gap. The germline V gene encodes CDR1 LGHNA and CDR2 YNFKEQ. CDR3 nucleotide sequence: TGTGCCAGCAGCGGGCGGGGCCAAGAGACCCAGTACTTC. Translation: CASSGRGQETQYF.

In DNA, the CDR3 is TGTGCCAGCAGTTACCGGCCTCCCAATGAGCAGTTCTTC. This translates into CASSYRPPNEQFF. This chain connects TRBV6-5 to TRBJ2-1; D gene ambiguous. V gave up 2 bases and J gave up 6 bases, with 8 bases separating them. This CDR3 contains 13 residues. Germline V gene sequence: CDR1 MNHEY, CDR2 SVGAGI.

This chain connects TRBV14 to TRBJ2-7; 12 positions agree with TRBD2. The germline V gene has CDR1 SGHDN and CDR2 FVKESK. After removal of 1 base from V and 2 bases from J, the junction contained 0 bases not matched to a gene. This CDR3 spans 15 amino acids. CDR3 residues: CASSQASGGAYEQYF. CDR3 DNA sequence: TGTGCCAGCAGCCAAGCTAGCGGGGGGGCCTACGAGCAGTACTTC.

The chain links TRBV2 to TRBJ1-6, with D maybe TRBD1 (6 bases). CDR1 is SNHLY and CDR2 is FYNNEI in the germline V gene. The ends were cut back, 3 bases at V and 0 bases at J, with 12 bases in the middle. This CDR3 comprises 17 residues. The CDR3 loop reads CASSDTQGSSYNSPLHF. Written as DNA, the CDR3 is TGTGCCAGCAGTGACACGCAGGGGAGCTCCTATAATTCACCCCTCCACTTT.

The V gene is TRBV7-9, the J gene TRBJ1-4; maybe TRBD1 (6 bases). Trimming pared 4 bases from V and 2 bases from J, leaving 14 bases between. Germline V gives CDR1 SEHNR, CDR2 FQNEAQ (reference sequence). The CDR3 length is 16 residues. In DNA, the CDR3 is TGTGCCAGCAGCTCCCGACACAGGGATACTAATGAAAAACTGTTTTTT. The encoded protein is CASSSRHRDTNEKLFF.

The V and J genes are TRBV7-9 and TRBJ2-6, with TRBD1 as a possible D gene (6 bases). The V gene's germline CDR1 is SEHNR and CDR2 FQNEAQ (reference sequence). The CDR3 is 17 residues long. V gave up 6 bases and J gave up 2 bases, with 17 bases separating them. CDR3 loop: CASSSWGRGAGANVLTF. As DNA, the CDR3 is TGTGCCAGCAGTTCCTGGGGGCGCGGTGCTGGGGCCAACGTCCTGACTTTC.

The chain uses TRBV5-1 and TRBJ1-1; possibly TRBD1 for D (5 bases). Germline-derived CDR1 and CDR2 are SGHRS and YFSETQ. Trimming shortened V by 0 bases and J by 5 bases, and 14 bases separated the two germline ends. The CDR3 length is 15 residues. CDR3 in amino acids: CASSLGGPGKTEAFF. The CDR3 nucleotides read TGCGCCAGCAGCTTGGGGGGACCGGGGAAAACTGAAGCTTTCTTT.

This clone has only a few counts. Here the CDR3 DNA reads TGTGCCAGCAGTAAATACGACGGTAGCTCCTACAATGAGCAGTTCTTC. Translated: CASSKYDGSSYNEQFF. This rearrangement joins TRBV6-6 to TRBJ2-1; D is unclear. Trimming stripped 5 bases from V and 0 bases from J, with 14 bases between. CDR1 and CDR2 from the germline V gene are MNHNY and SVGAGI (reference sequence). CDR3 length: 16 amino acids.

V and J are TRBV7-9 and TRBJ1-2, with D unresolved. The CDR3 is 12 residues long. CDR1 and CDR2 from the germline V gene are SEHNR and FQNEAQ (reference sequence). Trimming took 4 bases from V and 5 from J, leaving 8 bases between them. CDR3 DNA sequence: TGTGCCAGCAGCTCATCGGTATATGGCTACACCTTC. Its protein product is CASSSSVYGYTF.

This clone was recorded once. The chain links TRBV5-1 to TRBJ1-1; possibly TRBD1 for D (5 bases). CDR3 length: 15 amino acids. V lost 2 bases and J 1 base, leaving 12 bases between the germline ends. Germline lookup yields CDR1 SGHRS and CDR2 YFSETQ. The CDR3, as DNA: TGCGCCAGCAGCTTAGGGGCCATAAAGAACACTGAAGCTTTCTTT. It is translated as CASSLGAIKNTEAFF.

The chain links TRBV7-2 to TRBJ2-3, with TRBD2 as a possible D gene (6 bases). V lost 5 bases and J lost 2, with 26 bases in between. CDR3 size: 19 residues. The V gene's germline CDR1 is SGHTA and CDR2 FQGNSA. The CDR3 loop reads CASSQQLGRGRGSTDTQYF. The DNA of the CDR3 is TGTGCCAGCAGCCAACAGCTCGGACGAGGACGGGGGTCCACAGATACGCAGTATTTT.

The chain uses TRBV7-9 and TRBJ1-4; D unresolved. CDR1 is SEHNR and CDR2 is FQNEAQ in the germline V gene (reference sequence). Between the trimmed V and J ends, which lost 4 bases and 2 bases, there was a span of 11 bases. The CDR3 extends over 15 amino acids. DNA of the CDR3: TGTGCCAGCAGCTCCCCGGGTTCCACTAATGAAAAACTGTTTTTT. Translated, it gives CASSSPGSTNEKLFF.